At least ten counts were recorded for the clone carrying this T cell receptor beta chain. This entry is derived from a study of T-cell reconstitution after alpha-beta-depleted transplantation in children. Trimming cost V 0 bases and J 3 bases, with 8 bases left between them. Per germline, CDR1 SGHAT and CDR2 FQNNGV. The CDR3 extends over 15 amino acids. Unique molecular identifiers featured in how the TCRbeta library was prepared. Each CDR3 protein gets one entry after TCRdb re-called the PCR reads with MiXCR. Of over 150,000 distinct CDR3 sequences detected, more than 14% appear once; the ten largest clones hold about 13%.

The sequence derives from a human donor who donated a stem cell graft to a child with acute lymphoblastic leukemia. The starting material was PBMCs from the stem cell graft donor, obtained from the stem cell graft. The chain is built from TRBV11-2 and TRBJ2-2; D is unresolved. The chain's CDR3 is CASSLDPSDTGELFF. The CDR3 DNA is TGTGCCAGCAGCTTAGATCCCTCCGACACCGGGGAGCTGTTTTTT.